The sequence of this T cell receptor (beta chain) was determined in a study of cytomegalovirus exposure and HLA in healthy donors. The PCR employed 60 Vbeta primers together with 13 Jbeta primers. Some clones are missing from TCRdb's copy, which holds only in-frame ones; the method was immunoSEQ multiplex PCR. The data hold roughly 200,000 clones, with 65% to 90% observed a single time. Nominally healthy donors provided the samples, though records likely missed some immune exposures. Germline V CDR1 and CDR2: LGHNA, YSLEER. The length of the CDR3 is 15 residues. J gave up 2 bases and V 4 bases, and 3 bases lay outside the gene matches. This clone was found a few times. Its antigen is not identified. Study-wide results and limits: In a later analysis, common viral pathogens appeared linked to several of the most significant clusters. CMV serostatus was the sole immune exposure data available.

The V and J genes are TRBV4-3 and TRBJ2-1; 9 positions agree with TRBD2. This TCR came from a woman aged 45-60 years in good health and CMV-seronegative. Sequencing was performed on PBMCs. The CDR3 nucleotides read TGCGCCAGCAGCCGGCTAGCGGGAACCTACAATGAGCAGTTCTTC. This sequence encodes CASSRLAGTYNEQFF.